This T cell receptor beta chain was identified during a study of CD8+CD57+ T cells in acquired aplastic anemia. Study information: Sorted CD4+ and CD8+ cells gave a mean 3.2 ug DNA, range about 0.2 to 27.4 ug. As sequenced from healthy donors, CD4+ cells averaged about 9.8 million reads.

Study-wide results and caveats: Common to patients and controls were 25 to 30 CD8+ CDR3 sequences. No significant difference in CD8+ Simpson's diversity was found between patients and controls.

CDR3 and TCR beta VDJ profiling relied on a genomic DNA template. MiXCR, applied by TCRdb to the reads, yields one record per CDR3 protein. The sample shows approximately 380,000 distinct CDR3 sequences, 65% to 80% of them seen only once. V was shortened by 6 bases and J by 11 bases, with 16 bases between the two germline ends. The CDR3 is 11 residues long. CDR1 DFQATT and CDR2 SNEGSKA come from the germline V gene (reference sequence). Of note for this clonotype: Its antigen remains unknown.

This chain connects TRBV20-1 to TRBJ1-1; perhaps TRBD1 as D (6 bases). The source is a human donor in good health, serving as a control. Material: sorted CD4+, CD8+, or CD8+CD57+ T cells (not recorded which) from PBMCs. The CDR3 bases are TGCAGTGCAACGGACCTCGGGGGCGCTTTCTTT. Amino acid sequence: CSATDLGGAFF.